Each of the 25 T cell receptor beta chains below was sequenced from the same sample in a study of PD-1 blockade in classical Hodgkin lymphoma. Here immunoSEQ multiplex PCR was the method, and the copy in TCRdb shows in-frame clones only, minus some. The data contain 35,000 to 45,000 clones, roughly 72% of them singletons. Each patient relapsed following autologous stem cell transplantation, and prior brentuximab vedotin exposure differed. Sequencing was performed on peripheral blood mononuclear cells (PBMCs), taken before the second cycle of nivolumab. The receptors were gathered from a human donor with classical Hodgkin lymphoma.

The sample holds one count of this clone. The rearrangement links TRBV19 to TRBJ2-1; a possible D gene is TRBD2 (5 bases). CDR3 length: 13 residues. Deletions cut 6 bases from V and 6 bases from J, with 12 bases between. Germline loops: CDR1 LNHDA, CDR2 SQIVND (reference sequence). CDR3 sequence: CASSYGGINEQFF. CDR3 DNA sequence: TGTGCCAGTAGCTATGGAGGCATCAATGAGCAGTTCTTC.

The chain joins TRBV5-4 to TRBJ2-2, with D unclear. The CDR3 extends over 12 amino acids. V gave up 0 bases and J gave up 6 bases, with 3 bases separating them. Germline CDR1 and CDR2: SGHNT and YYREEE (reference sequence). This CDR3 reads CASSLASGELFF. Here the CDR3 DNA reads TGTGCCAGCAGCTTGGCGTCCGGGGAGCTGTTTTTT. The complete variable domain, with remaining parts taken from reference TRBV5-4 and TRBJ2-2, reads ETGVTQSPTHLIKTRGQQVTLRCSSQSGHNTVSWYQQALGQGPQFIFQYYREEENGRGNFPPRFSGLQFPNYSSELNVNALELDDSALYLCASSLASGELFFGEGSRLTVL.

This chain uses TRBV6-5 with TRBJ1-2, with 7 positions matching TRBD1. Trimming cost V 6 bases and J 8 bases; bases outside gene matches: 15. This CDR3 spans 15 amino acids. Germline CDR1 MNHEY, CDR2 SVGAGI. CDR3 loop: CASSRDSLGLGGYTF. CDR3 DNA sequence: TGTGCCAGCAGCCGGGACAGCCTAGGATTGGGCGGCTACACCTTC.

About this clone itself: Within the sample, other DNA sequences also encode this same CDR3. V gene TRBV7-3 combines with J gene TRBJ1-2, with TRBD1 as a possible D gene (6 bases). The V end was cut by 5 bases, the J end by 6 bases, with 22 bases between. In germline, CDR1 is SGHTA, CDR2 FQGTGA. There are 16 residues in the CDR3. The CDR3 nucleotides read TGTGCCAGCAGCCCTCGGTGGCAGGGGACGTTTGATGGCTACACCTTC. Translated, it gives CASSPRWQGTFDGYTF.

V gene TRBV9 combines with J gene TRBJ2-7; weak D call: TRBD2 (5 bases). Germline V gene data show CDR1 as SGDLS and CDR2 as YYNGEE. This CDR3 is built from 15 residues. Trimming removed 3 bases at V and 3 bases at J, with 16 bases between. The CDR3 loop reads CASSATLDSNYEQYF. CDR3 bases: TGTGCCAGCAGCGCAACTTTGGACTCCAACTACGAGCAGTACTTC.

This clone was seen a single time. V gene TRBV7-2 combines with J gene TRBJ1-1; D gene uncertain. The V and J ends lost 2 bases and 1 base respectively, with 8 bases between them. The CDR3 length is 14 residues. Germline CDR1 is SGHTA and CDR2 is FQGNSA. The CDR3 sequence: CASSLHKANTEAFF. As DNA, the CDR3 is TGTGCCAGCAGCTTACATAAGGCGAACACTGAAGCTTTCTTT.

This chain joins TRBV20-1 and TRBJ2-5; D not certain. Per germline, CDR1 DFQATT and CDR2 SNEGSKA (reference sequence). There are 10 residues in the CDR3. V lost 6 bases and J lost 5, with 7 bases in between. The CDR3 spells CSAGTETQYF. The CDR3 coding sequence is TGCAGTGCCGGAACGGAGACCCAGTACTTC.

In its sample, this clone ranks as medium-sized (0.01 to 0.1%). The rearrangement links TRBV5-1 to TRBJ2-4; unclear D gene. With 1 base removed from V and 8 bases from J, the gap between germline ends came to 7 bases. This CDR3 spans 12 amino acids. CDR1 is SGHRS, CDR2 YFSETQ, per germline. The CDR3 sequence is CASSLRQDIQYF. In DNA, the CDR3 is TGCGCCAGCAGCTTGAGGCAGGACATTCAGTACTTC.

This rearrangement joins TRBV6-1 to TRBJ2-3, with 9 bases fitting TRBD2. Trimming cost V 8 bases and J 3 bases; bases outside gene matches: 9. From germline, CDR1 is MNHNS and CDR2 SASEGT. CDR3 size: 15 residues. DNA for the CDR3: TGTGCCAGCTCAACCAGTCTAGCGGGGACAGATACGCAGTATTTT. Translated: CASSTSLAGTDTQYF.

This clone has only a few counts. The J gene is TRBJ2-1, the V gene TRBV10-3; perhaps TRBD2 as D (6 bases). The V end lost 3 bases, the J end lost 3 bases, and 12 bases lay between the germline ends. The CDR3 has 15 amino acids. Germline CDR1 is ENHRY and CDR2 is SYGVKD. The DNA of the CDR3 is TGTGCCATCAGTGAAGGGGAGGCTCTCTACAATGAGCAGTTCTTC. Amino acids: CAISEGEALYNEQFF.

This clone appeared a few times. CDR3 amino acids: CASSAWGDTGELFF. As DNA, the CDR3 is TGTGCCAGCAGTGCTTGGGGGGACACCGGGGAGCTGTTTTTT. The chain employs TRBV6-5 and TRBJ2-2; perhaps TRBD2 as D (6 bases). The CDR3 is made up of 14 amino acids. Germline CDR1 reads MNHEY; CDR2 reads SVGAGI. V lost 5 bases to trimming and J lost 3 bases, with 10 bases between them.

In its sample, this clone was seen a few times. The chain uses TRBV6-5 and TRBJ2-7; TRBD1 might be the D (5 bases). Trimming shortened V by 5 bases and J by 5 bases, and 13 bases separated the two germline ends. This CDR3 is 13 amino acids long. Per germline, CDR1 MNHEY and CDR2 SVGAGI. The CDR3 sequence: CASSRGLAHEQYF. The CDR3 DNA follows: TGTGCCAGCAGTAGGGGCCTGGCCCACGAGCAGTACTTC.

This chain uses TRBV9 with TRBJ2-1; 10 bases map to TRBD2. The CDR3 totals 16 residues. V dropped 3 bases and J dropped 3; count of bases not matched to a gene: 6. Germline CDR1 reads SGDLS; CDR2 reads YYNGEE. CDR3 amino acids: CASSDHLAGDYNEQFF. The CDR3 DNA follows: TGTGCCAGCAGCGACCACCTAGCGGGAGACTACAATGAGCAGTTCTTC.

This sequence joins TRBV28 and TRBJ1-5, with 7 bases fitting TRBD1. This CDR3 has 15 amino acids. CDR1 and CDR2 from the germline V gene are MDHEN and SYDVKM. Trimming at V came to 6 bases and at J to 4 bases, leaving 9 bases not matched to a gene. The CDR3 spells CASRSFTGANQPQHF. The DNA of the CDR3 is TGTGCCAGCAGATCATTCACAGGGGCTAATCAGCCCCAGCATTTT. The full variable domain, with the rest looked up from reference TRBV28 and TRBJ1-5, is DVKVTQSSRYLVKRTGEKVFLECVQDMDHENMFWYRQDPGLGLRLIYFSYDVKMKEKGDIPEGYSVSREKKERFSLILESASTNQTSMYLCASRSFTGANQPQHFGDGTRLSIL.

V gene TRBV4-1 combines with J gene TRBJ2-3; D gene uncertain. Trimming stripped 1 base from V and 4 bases from J, with 12 bases between. There are 15 residues in the CDR3. CDR1 and CDR2 (germline): MGHRA, YSYEKL. The CDR3 DNA reads TGCGCCAGCAGCCAAGGGTTGAGCGTGTCAGATACGCAGTATTTT. This sequence encodes CASSQGLSVSDTQYF.

This rearrangement joins TRBV6-5 to TRBJ1-2, with 11 bases lining up with TRBD1. Germline V gene lookup returns CDR1 MNHEY and CDR2 SVGAGI. V dropped 0 bases and J dropped 8; count of bases not matched to a gene: 2. The CDR3 extends over 14 amino acids. The CDR3 sequence: CASSYSGQGEGYTF. Written as DNA, the CDR3 is TGTGCCAGCAGTTACTCGGGACAGGGGGAAGGCTACACCTTC.

This rearrangement joins TRBV18 to TRBJ2-5, with a possible D match to TRBD1 (5 bases). The ends were cut back, 0 bases at V and 5 bases at J, with 10 bases in the middle. CDR1 and CDR2 (germline): KGHSH, LQKENI. The CDR3 length is 14 residues. Here the CDR3 DNA reads TGTGCCAGCTCACCACCCCAGGGTTGGGAGACCCAGTACTTC. It encodes CASSPPQGWETQYF.

In its sample, this clone was seen a few times. This rearrangement joins TRBV29-1 to TRBJ1-2; no definite D call. There are 14 residues in the CDR3. The V end lost 3 bases, the J end lost 3 bases, and 14 bases lay between the germline ends. Germline CDR1 and CDR2: SQVTM and ANQGSEA. As DNA, the CDR3 is TGCAGCGTTGATGATCCGACTCTAGACTATGGCTACACCTTC. Residues: CSVDDPTLDYGYTF.

The V call is TRBV5-1, the J call TRBJ1-1; the match to TRBD1 covers 9 bases. This CDR3 is built from 14 residues. In germline, CDR1 is SGHRS, CDR2 YFSETQ. V lost 0 bases to trimming and J lost 10 bases; unmatched junction nucleotides: 7. CDR3 DNA: TGCGCCAGCAGCTTGGCAACAGGGGGCTTGTTAGCTTTCTTT. It translates to CASSLATGGLLAFF. The full variable domain, completed using reference TRBV5-1 and TRBJ1-1, is KAGVTQTPRYLIKTRGQQVTLSCSPISGHRSVSWYQQTPGQGLQFLFEYFSETQRNKGNFPGRFSGRQFSNSRSEMNVSTLELGDSALYLCASSLATGGLLAFFGQGTRLTVV.

This clone was detected only once. The rearrangement joins TRBV5-1 to TRBJ2-2; 10 bases agree with TRBD1. The V and J ends lost 2 bases and 4 bases, in that order; junction bases with no gene match: 17. CDR1 is SGHRS and CDR2 is YFSETQ in the germline V gene. This CDR3 is built from 20 residues. DNA of the CDR3: TGCGCCAGCAGCTTTATGACAGGGGGCGCATGGGCTAGGGGCACCGGGGAGCTGTTTTTT. This translates into CASSFMTGGAWARGTGELFF.

This sequence joins TRBV5-1 and TRBJ1-4; D ambiguous. Germline loops: CDR1 SGHRS, CDR2 YFSETQ. The length of the CDR3 is 13 residues. The V end was cut by 3 bases, the J end by 5 bases, with 8 bases between. For the CDR3, the DNA is TGCGCCAGCAGCTGGACGGAAAATGAAAAACTGTTTTTT. Residues: CASSWTENEKLFF.

This chain joins TRBV5-1 and TRBJ2-2; D is uncertain. The CDR3 covers 15 residues. The germline CDR1 and CDR2 sequences are SGHRS and YFSETQ. The germline V and J ends were trimmed by 0 bases and 5 bases, with 11 bases remaining between them. The CDR3 nucleotides are TGCGCCAGCAGCTTGGAGAACGTACTAACCGGGGAGCTGTTTTTT. Protein: CASSLENVLTGELFF.

Written as DNA, the CDR3 is TGTGCCAGCAGCCCAACAGGGTTGGGCGGGCAGCCCCAGCATTTT. It specifies CASSPTGLGGQPQHF. The chain employs TRBV7-9 and TRBJ1-5; perhaps TRBD1 as D (6 bases). There are 15 residues in the CDR3. Germline CDR1 and CDR2: SEHNR and FQNEAQ (reference sequence). Trimming pared 5 bases from V and 7 bases from J, leaving 18 bases between.

This clone is medium-sized in the sample. This rearrangement joins TRBV4-2 to TRBJ1-3, with D perhaps matching TRBD1 (6 bases). Looked up from germline, CDR1 is LGHNA and CDR2 is YNFKEQ. Trimming took off 1 base at V and 1 base at J, with 20 bases between the two ends. CDR3 size: 19 residues. CDR3 coding DNA: TGTGCCAGCAGCCAAGCCTCCACTAGATCACAGGGATCTGGAAACACCATATATTTT. This gives the protein CASSQASTRSQGSGNTIYF.

Comment on this clone: The same CDR3 is also encoded by other DNA sequences in this sample. The chain carries TRBV5-1 and TRBJ2-7; D may be TRBD1 or TRBD2 (5 bases each). The germline V and J ends were trimmed by 3 bases and 4 bases, with 5 bases remaining between them. The CDR3 extends over 11 amino acids. Per the germline V gene, CDR1 is SGHRS and CDR2 is YFSETQ. The chain's CDR3 is CASSWGYEQYF. CDR3 nucleotides: TGCGCCAGCAGCTGGGGGTACGAGCAGTACTTC.